This T cell receptor beta chain was recorded in a study of OX40 agonist ivuxolimab in advanced cancers. Study-wide background: A mean age of approximately 64 years, range about 23 to 90, was recorded, and roughly 83% were male. Study conclusions and caveats: Fewer expanded clones were found on average in CD4+ than in CD8+ T cells.

Sequenced by immunoSEQ multiplex PCR; TCRdb stores in-frame clones only, minus some. The profile shows 95,000 to 100,000 clones, just under 95% of them singletons. The V segment lost 8 bases and the J segment 10 bases; nucleotides outside the gene matches: 8. Germline V gives CDR1 MNHEY, CDR2 SMNVEV (reference sequence). This CDR3 spans 14 amino acids. As regards this clone: As yet, its antigen is unknown.

This chain links TRBV27 with TRBJ2-1; 13 positions agree with TRBD2. The clonotype comes from an adult with an advanced solid tumor such as melanoma, head and neck, liver or kidney cancer. The specimen was CD4+ or CD8+ T cells sorted from blood, collected in a trial of the OX40 agonist ivuxolimab. The CDR3 region has the DNA TGTGCCAGCCGCACTAGCGGGGGGGCTTGGGAGCAGTTCTTC. Translating it yields CASRTSGGAWEQFF.